The sequence of this T cell receptor beta chain was determined in a study of T cell repertoires in cytomegalovirus infection. Using its own MiXCR run on the reads, TCRdb lists one record per CDR3 protein. The sample lists approximately 990,000 distinct CDR3 sequences; 25% to 40% were seen once. This clonotype was counted a few times. Its specificity is unknown. CDR3 length: 15 residues. The germline V gene encodes CDR1 SEHNR and CDR2 FQNEAQ (reference sequence). Trimming at V came to 5 bases and at J to 2 bases, leaving 7 bases not matched to a gene. This sequence originates from a human donor in good health (CMV status not recorded). Some clones in this sample may be carry-over from other donors' samples. The material was cultured CD8+ T cells from PBMCs, obtained from culture after CMV antigen stimulation. The chain combines TRBV7-9 with TRBJ2-7, with 9 bases fitting TRBD1. This CDR3 is CASSDRGQGTYEQYF. In nucleotides, the CDR3 is TGTGCCAGCAGCGACCGGGGACAGGGCACCTACGAGCAGTACTTC.